The present entry profiles one TCR beta chain with its context. Its antigen remains unidentified. This specimen belongs to a study of TIL therapy for anti-PD-1-resistant metastatic lung cancer. Study at large: Patients had a median age of 54 years (range about 35-80). Tumors carried a median roughly 1.6 non-synonymous mutations per megabase.

Study-wide results and limits: TIL cultures after expansion showed higher clonality and lower diversity than baseline tumor (median about 6% vs 30%).

Time point defined: pre-treatment sample, taken before nivolumab and TIL therapy. Most excised metastases sampled were pleural nodules or supraclavicular lymph nodes. Sequencing used immunoSEQ v3. The data were produced by immunoSEQ multiplex PCR, yet TCRdb's version contains in-frame clones alone and is incomplete. Among approximately 27,000 clones, about two thirds were seen once, and the ten largest hold 6.5% to 8%. The sample was tumor tissue, taken at baseline. The receptor comes from a person aged 25-85 years with non-small cell lung cancer.

This CDR3 reads CASSPKYSDLSSYEQYF. The CDR3 nucleotides are TGTGCCAGCAGCCCAAAATACAGCGACCTGAGCTCCTACGAGCAGTACTTC. V usage is TRBV5-6 and J usage is TRBJ2-7, with D unclear. V was clipped by 4 bases and J by 0 bases, with 20 bases between them. CDR1 is SGHDT and CDR2 is YYEEEE in the germline V gene. CDR3 length equals 17 residues.